Each of the 29 T cell receptor beta chains below was sequenced from the same sample in a study of cytomegalovirus exposure and HLA in healthy donors. Use of 60 Vbeta and 13 Jbeta primers characterized the PCR. The assay was immunoSEQ multiplex PCR, and TCRdb's table has in-frame clones only and misses some. The sample lists fewer than 65,000 clones, approximately 75% occurring once. Material for sequencing was PBMCs. These receptors originate from a woman in her forties in good health and CMV-seropositive.

The V gene is TRBV5-6, the J gene TRBJ1-4; 9 bases agree with TRBD1. The junction had 6 bases not matched to a gene; V was cut back by 2 bases and J by 10 bases. CDR1 and CDR2 from the germline V gene are SGHDT and YYEEEE. There are 14 residues in the CDR3. The CDR3 is CASSFTTGGGKLFF. CDR3 coding DNA: TGTGCCAGCAGCTTTACGACAGGGGGAGGAAAACTGTTTTTT.

This chain connects TRBV27 to TRBJ2-7, with 10 bases fitting TRBD1. CDR1 MNHEY and CDR2 SMNVEV come from the germline V gene (reference sequence). This CDR3 is 17 amino acids long. Losses at the gene ends were 6 bases for V and 3 bases for J; bases not matched to a gene: 14. In nucleotides, the CDR3 is TGTGCCAGCAGGAGGGGTCTTCCGGGACAGGGGAACTACGAGCAGTACTTC. Its protein product is CASRRGLPGQGNYEQYF.

V is TRBV7-2 and J is TRBJ2-7; 7 nucleotides align to TRBD1. J was trimmed by 4 bases and V by 4 bases; bases with no gene match: 10. Looked up from germline, CDR1 is SGHTA and CDR2 is FQGNSA. The CDR3 extends over 15 amino acids. The DNA for the CDR3 is TGTGCCAGCAGCTACGACCGGACAGGTTCATACGAGCAGTACTTC. Its translation is CASSYDRTGSYEQYF.

The CDR3 reads CASSSAEDSGEQYF. Here the CDR3 DNA reads TGTGCCAGCAGCTCCGCAGAGGATTCAGGGGAGCAGTACTTC. V usage is TRBV25-1 and J usage is TRBJ2-7, with D maybe TRBD1 (5 bases). This CDR3 has 14 residues. Between the trimmed V and J ends, which lost 6 bases and 7 bases, there was a span of 19 bases. Germline V CDR1 and CDR2: MGHDK, SYGVNS.

The chain links TRBV5-4 to TRBJ1-1; TRBD1 matches at 7 bases. This CDR3 contains 13 residues. CDR1 is SGHNT, CDR2 YYREEE, per germline (reference sequence). The trim removed 1 base at V and 6 bases at J, leaving 3 bases unmatched. The CDR3 nucleotides are TGTGCCAGCAGCTTGAGACAGGGCGCTGAAGCTTTCTTT. Its translation: CASSLRQGAEAFF.

The CDR3 loop reads CASSIMLAGGPKEQYF. CDR3 DNA: TGTGCCAGTAGTATAATGCTAGCGGGGGGGCCTAAGGAGCAGTACTTC. The chain uses TRBV19 and TRBJ2-7; 12 bases align to TRBD2. The CDR3 is 16 residues long. The germline CDR1 and CDR2 sequences are LNHDA and SQIVND (reference sequence). The V segment lost 2 bases and the J segment 7 bases; nucleotides outside the gene matches: 9. Drawing the rest from reference TRBV19 and TRBJ2-7, the complete variable domain is DGGITQSPKYLFRKEGQNVTLSCEQNLNHDAMYWYRQDPGQGLRLIYYSQIVNDFQKGDIAEGYSVSREKKESFPLTVTSAQKNPTAFYLCASSIMLAGGPKEQYFGPGTRLTVT.

The V and J genes are TRBV5-6 and TRBJ1-2, with 7 bases aligning to TRBD1. Germline V lookup: CDR1 SGHDT, CDR2 YYEEEE. The CDR3 is 15 residues long. The J segment lost 7 bases and the V segment lost 2 bases, leaving 11 bases of the junction unmatched. The CDR3 nucleotides are TGTGCCAGCAGCTTTATCTCCACCCCAGGGGGTGGCTACACCTTC. Protein: CASSFISTPGGGYTF.

The V and J genes are TRBV7-8 and TRBJ2-5; tentative D call: TRBD1 (5 bases). The tail of the sequence fits TRBJ2-7 better, so the J call may be wrong. Germline CDR1 SGHVS, CDR2 FQNEAQ. This CDR3 spans 15 amino acids. DNA for the CDR3: TGTGCCAGCAGCAGGACGGCAGGGCCTACCTACGAGCAGTACTTC. Translating gives CASSRTAGPTYEQYF.

The chain joins TRBV5-1 to TRBJ1-2, with D perhaps matching TRBD1 (5 bases). This CDR3 has 14 residues. Trimming cost V 0 bases and J 10 bases, with 16 bases left between them. Germline values: CDR1 SGHRS, CDR2 YFSETQ. The CDR3 loop reads CASSLGGAGGSYTF. CDR3 in DNA: TGCGCCAGCAGCTTGGGGGGCGCGGGAGGGTCCTACACCTTC.

The genes are TRBV29-1 and TRBJ1-4, with 11 nucleotides matching TRBD1. The CDR3 is 14 amino acids. V gave up 7 bases and J gave up 12 bases; unmatched junction bases: 13. The V gene's germline CDR1 is SQVTM and CDR2 ANQGSEA. The CDR3 reads CSAKEGTGGAQLFF. The CDR3 DNA is TGCAGCGCAAAAGAAGGGACAGGGGGGGCCCAACTGTTTTTT.

The J gene is TRBJ1-6, the V gene TRBV27; D may be TRBD1 (5 bases). Trimming left V 4 bases short and J 8 bases short, with 15 bases between. Germline V gives CDR1 MNHEY, CDR2 SMNVEV (reference sequence). CDR3 length: 15 residues. In DNA, the CDR3 is TGTGCCAGCAGTTATATCGGGGGTGTTTATTCACCCCTCCACTTT. Its protein product is CASSYIGGVYSPLHF.

This chain uses TRBV4-2 with TRBJ2-1; D not resolved. This CDR3 is built from 13 residues. Trimming shortened V by 0 bases and J by 9 bases, and 9 bases separated the two germline ends. Germline V gene lookup returns CDR1 LGHNA and CDR2 YNFKEQ. The CDR3 DNA reads as TGTGCCAGCAGCCAAGATGCAGGTCTTGAGCAGTTCTTC. It codes for CASSQDAGLEQFF.

The sample holds a few counts of this clone. V is TRBV5-4 and J is TRBJ2-7; D perhaps matches TRBD2 (5 bases). V gave up 0 bases and J gave up 2 bases, with 12 bases separating them. Per the germline V gene, CDR1 is SGHNT and CDR2 is YYREEE (reference sequence). The CDR3 contains 15 residues. The DNA of the CDR3 is TGTGCCAGCAGCTTGGTTAGCCGGGGAACCTACGAGCAGTACTTC. Its translation: CASSLVSRGTYEQYF.

This clone is a singleton in its sample. The V gene is TRBV7-9, the J gene TRBJ1-6; D is unclear. V was shortened by 5 bases and J by 0 bases, with 8 bases between the two germline ends. The CDR3 loop spans 15 amino acids. Germline values: CDR1 SEHNR, CDR2 FQNEAQ (reference sequence). The CDR3 DNA reads TGTGCCAGCAGCCCGGGGTCCTCCTATAATTCACCCCTCCACTTT. It specifies CASSPGSSYNSPLHF.

The V call is TRBV7-9, the J call TRBJ1-6; 8 bases map to TRBD1. The CDR3 has 13 amino acids. With 5 bases clipped from V and 9 bases from J, the junction kept 3 bases outside the gene matches. Germline V gene sequence: CDR1 SEHNR, CDR2 FQNEAQ (reference sequence). DNA for the CDR3: TGTGCCAGCAGCAGGACAGGGAGTTCACCCCTCCACTTT. It specifies CASSRTGSSPLHF.

V usage is TRBV19 and J usage is TRBJ2-7; TRBD2 matches 7 bases. CDR3 length: 16 amino acids. Looked up from germline, CDR1 is LNHDA and CDR2 is SQIVND (reference sequence). The junction had 5 bases not matched to a gene; V was cut back by 0 bases and J by 0 bases. This CDR3 reads CASSIELAVGSYEQYF. In DNA, the CDR3 is TGTGCCAGTAGTATAGAGCTAGCGGTCGGCTCCTACGAGCAGTACTTC.

This chain joins TRBV6-1 and TRBJ2-5; D gene uncertain. Trimming shortened V by 5 bases and J by 1 base, and 8 bases separated the two germline ends. This CDR3 comprises 13 residues. Germline assignment: CDR1 MNHNS and CDR2 SASEGT. CDR3 protein: CASSNRVQETQYF. As DNA, the CDR3 is TGTGCCAGCAGTAACAGAGTCCAAGAGACCCAGTACTTC.

The chain employs TRBV6-6 and TRBJ2-7, with 8 bases fitting TRBD1. The CDR3 consists of 16 residues. V lost 6 bases, J lost 0 bases, and 10 bases stayed unmatched. In germline, CDR1 is MNHNY, CDR2 SVGAGI (reference sequence). CDR3 nucleotide sequence: TGTGCCAGCAGCCAGGGTCCAGGGGGCCTCTCCTACGAGCAGTACTTC. It translates to CASSQGPGGLSYEQYF.

The chain has TRBV6-5 and TRBJ2-5, with 9 bases matching TRBD2. With 7 bases clipped from V and 6 bases from J, the junction kept 6 bases outside the gene matches. The CDR3 has 13 residues. CDR1 is MNHEY, CDR2 SVGAGI, per germline. The DNA of the CDR3 is TGTGCCAGCATGGCGGGGGGGCAGAAGACCCAGTACTTC. This sequence encodes CASMAGGQKTQYF.

This clone was recorded once. The rearrangement links TRBV30 to TRBJ2-3, with a tentative D call TRBD2 (5 bases). From germline, CDR1 is GTSNPN and CDR2 SVGIG (reference sequence). Deletions cut 8 bases from V and 1 base from J, with 13 bases between. This CDR3 is built from 13 residues. The chain's CDR3 is CAQRRPGTDTQYF. DNA of the CDR3: TGTGCCCAGAGGAGGCCTGGCACAGATACGCAGTATTTT.

Regarding this clone: At one of its ends the junction is not consistent with the germline gene, which may arise from a read error. CDR3: CASSPRTVSNSGDTIYF. CDR3 coding DNA: TGTGCCAGCAGCCCTCGGACAGTCTCCAACTCTGGAGACACCATATATTTT. This chain links TRBV11-2 with TRBJ1-3, with D possibly matching TRBD1 (6 bases). Germline CDR1 reads SGHAT; CDR2 reads FQNNGV. The CDR3 runs to 17 residues.

CDR3 sequence: CASSQRSSYNEQFF. As DNA, the CDR3 is TGCGCCAGCAGCCAGCGGAGCTCCTACAATGAGCAGTTCTTC. The J gene is TRBJ2-1, the V gene TRBV5-1; weak D call: TRBD2 (5 bases). Per the germline V gene, CDR1 is SGHRS and CDR2 is YFSETQ. The CDR3 runs 14 residues. Between the trimmed V and J ends, which lost 4 bases and 0 bases, there was a span of 8 bases.

V and J are TRBV2 and TRBJ2-7, with TRBD2 matching over 7 bases. Gene TRBJ2-1 matches the end of the DNA better, so the J call may be wrong. CDR3 length: 16 amino acids. Germline assignment: CDR1 SNHLY and CDR2 FYNNEI. CDR3 nucleotide sequence: TGTGCCAGCGCGGGGAGGGGCGCCAGCTCCTACAATGAGCAGTTCTTC. The encoded protein is CASAGRGASSYNEQFF.

The V gene is TRBV7-8, the J gene TRBJ2-7, with 9 nucleotides matching TRBD2. Per the germline V gene, CDR1 is SGHVS and CDR2 is FQNEAQ. Trimming took 1 base from V and 3 from J; bases not matched to a gene: 4. The CDR3 covers 15 residues. CDR3 in DNA: TGTGCCAGCAGCTTAGGACCAGCGGGGGGCTACGAGCAGTACTTC. Protein: CASSLGPAGGYEQYF.

Of note for this clone: A junction end diverges from the germline sequence, so it may reflect a read error. The V and J genes are TRBV13 and TRBJ1-2, with D possibly matching TRBD1 (5 bases). This CDR3 spans 14 amino acids. The germline gives CDR1 PRHDT, CDR2 FYEKMQ (reference sequence). The chain's CDR3 is CASSFGGGPHGHTF. The CDR3 DNA follows: TGTGCCAGCAGCTTTGGGGGGGGTCCCCATGGCCACACCTTC.

Regarding this clone: Mismatch with germline at one junction end may stem from a read error. V is TRBV7-9 and J is TRBJ2-3; 10 bases are shared with TRBD2. Per germline, CDR1 SEHNR and CDR2 FQNEAQ (reference sequence). The CDR3 spans 16 residues. CDR3 nucleotide sequence: TGTTCCAGCAGCTCCGGACTAGCGGCCCGGGCAGATACGCAGTATTTT. Translated: CSSSSGLAARADTQYF.

The chain couples TRBV28 to TRBJ2-1, with D possibly being TRBD2 (6 bases). V dropped 5 bases and J dropped 4 bases, with 12 bases sitting between them. This CDR3 contains 14 residues. Germline values: CDR1 MDHEN, CDR2 SYDVKM. This CDR3 reads CASSLPGGYNEQFF. In DNA form, the CDR3 reads TGTGCCAGCAGTCTCCCCGGGGGATACAATGAGCAGTTCTTC.

This clone turned up a few times. In DNA, the CDR3 is TGTGCCAGCATCACTCAAAGGGGTTTTGAAGCTTTCTTT. This translates into CASITQRGFEAFF. The chain links TRBV6-5 to TRBJ1-1, with a possible D match to TRBD1 (5 bases). Trimming removed 7 bases from V and 7 bases from J, with 16 bases in between. CDR1 MNHEY and CDR2 SVGAGI come from the germline V gene. The CDR3 is 13 residues long.

This clone was counted once. CDR3 coding DNA: TGTGCCAGCAGTTCGGGACTATACACTAGCACAGATACGCAGTATTTT. Translating it yields CASSSGLYTSTDTQYF. The J gene is TRBJ2-3, the V gene TRBV6-6; 7 positions match TRBD2. Germline V gene data show CDR1 as MNHNY and CDR2 as SVGAGI (reference sequence). The J segment lost 0 bases and the V segment lost 4 bases, leaving 7 bases of the junction unmatched. This CDR3 comprises 16 residues.